This entry lists 20 T cell receptor beta chains sequenced from one sample in a study of T cell changes during pregnancy in multiple sclerosis. Produced via immunoSEQ multiplex PCR; TCRdb's table is partial and in-frame only. Of fewer than 140,000 clones detected, 92% appear once; the ten largest clones hold around 1.5%. The sample consisted of peripheral blood, taken after pregnancy. The source is a female donor with multiple sclerosis, enrolled in a pregnancy study.

The gene calls are TRBV7-9 and TRBJ1-4; TRBD1 matches 8 bases. Germline trimming cut 4 bases from V and 4 bases from J; bases unmatched to any gene: 5. The CDR3 consists of 15 residues. Germline V gene sequence: CDR1 SEHNR, CDR2 FQNEAQ (reference sequence). CDR3 sequence: CASSSYRGGNEKLFF. The CDR3 DNA reads as TGTGCCAGCAGCTCGTACAGGGGGGGTAATGAAAAACTGTTTTTT. The complete variable domain, with remaining parts taken from reference TRBV7-9 and TRBJ1-4, reads DTGVSQNPRHKITKRGQNVTFRCDPISEHNRLYWYRQTLGQGPEFLTYFQNEAQLEKSRLLSDRFSAERPKGSFSTLEIQRTEQGDSAMYLCASSSYRGGNEKLFFGSGTQLSVL.

This clone was seen just once. This chain connects TRBV18 to TRBJ2-2; no firm D call. Germline CDR1 is KGHSH and CDR2 is LQKENI. Trimming took 5 bases from V and 5 from J, leaving 12 bases between them. This CDR3 is 14 amino acids long. CDR3 sequence (DNA): TGTGCCAGCTCAGTGCAAGCTGCGACCGGGGAGCTGTTTTTT. It yields the protein CASSVQAATGELFF.

This chain links TRBV6-5 with TRBJ2-2, with TRBD2 matching over 9 bases. The J segment lost 10 bases and the V segment lost 6 bases, leaving 9 bases of the junction unmatched. The CDR3 loop spans 14 amino acids. CDR1 and CDR2 from the germline V gene are MNHEY and SVGAGI. This chain's CDR3 is CASSLSGRGEELFF. CDR3 coding DNA: TGTGCCAGCAGCCTTAGCGGGAGAGGCGAGGAGCTGTTTTTT.

This clone appeared once. The V gene is TRBV7-8, the J gene TRBJ1-5; D not certain. The germline CDR1 and CDR2 sequences are SGHVS and FQNEAQ. The CDR3 consists of 16 residues. Deletions cut 1 base from V and 2 bases from J, with 12 bases between. The CDR3: CASSLVGGSGNQPQHF. The CDR3 region has the DNA TGTGCCAGCAGCTTAGTGGGAGGTAGTGGCAATCAGCCCCAGCATTTT.

The CDR3 DNA follows: TGTGCCAGCAGCTTGGTCGGGGAAAGCACTAATGAAAAACTGTTTTTT. Its translation: CASSLVGESTNEKLFF. V and J are TRBV5-6 and TRBJ1-4; D unclear. Trimming left V 0 bases short and J 2 bases short, with 11 bases between. Per the germline V gene, CDR1 is SGHDT and CDR2 is YYEEEE. The CDR3 has 16 amino acids. Using reference TRBV5-6 and TRBJ1-4 for the parts outside the CDR3, the full variable domain is DAGVTQSPTHLIKTRGQQVTLRCSPKSGHDTVSWYQQALGQGPQFIFQYYEEEERQRGNFPDRFSGHQFPNYSSELNVNALLLGDSALYLCASSLVGESTNEKLFFGSGTQLSVL.

CDR3 loop: CASSVGASGGTADTQYF. CDR3 sequence (DNA): TGTGCCAGCAGCGTAGGTGCTAGCGGGGGAACTGCAGATACGCAGTATTTT. The chain links TRBV9 to TRBJ2-3, with 10 bases matching TRBD2. V dropped 0 bases and J dropped 4; count of bases not matched to a gene: 8. The germline gives CDR1 SGDLS, CDR2 YYNGEE. The length of the CDR3 is 17 residues.

The J gene is TRBJ2-2, the V gene TRBV19, with D unclear. CDR1 and CDR2 (germline): LNHDA, SQIVND (reference sequence). The CDR3 has 13 amino acids. Trimming took off 4 bases at V and 2 bases at J, with 5 bases between the two ends. As DNA, the CDR3 is TGTGCCAGTAGTAACAGCAACACCGGGGAGCTGTTTTTT. It translates to CASSNSNTGELFF.

J is TRBJ2-7 and V is TRBV9; 9 nucleotides align to TRBD2. This CDR3 has 19 residues. Germline V gene data show CDR1 as SGDLS and CDR2 as YYNGEE. V gave up 0 bases and J gave up 0 bases; unmatched junction bases: 13. CDR3 protein: CASSVESDTLAGASYEQYF. In DNA, the CDR3 is TGTGCCAGCAGCGTAGAGTCCGACACCTTAGCGGGGGCCTCCTACGAGCAGTACTTC. The full variable domain, its missing parts supplied by reference TRBV9 and TRBJ2-7, is DSGVTQTPKHLITATGQRVTLRCSPRSGDLSVYWYQQSLDQGLQFLIQYYNGEERAKGNILERFSAQQFPDLHSELNLSSLELGDSALYFCASSVESDTLAGASYEQYFGPGTRLTVT.

The chain carries TRBV30 and TRBJ2-2; D possibly corresponds to TRBD1 (7 bases). This CDR3 has 15 amino acids. The V and J ends lost 2 bases and 5 bases respectively, with 15 bases between them. Germline CDR1 reads GTSNPN; CDR2 reads SVGIG (reference sequence). The CDR3 sequence: CAWSRRQGGTGELFF. Here the CDR3 DNA reads TGTGCCTGGAGTCGAAGACAGGGAGGAACCGGGGAGCTGTTTTTT.

The chain is built from TRBV6-4 and TRBJ1-5; unclear D gene. This CDR3 spans 14 amino acids. CDR1 is MRHNA, CDR2 SNTAGT, per germline. The ends were cut back, 3 bases at V and 2 bases at J, with 8 bases in the middle. CDR3 residues: CASSESGGNQPQHF. CDR3 nucleotides: TGTGCCAGCAGTGAAAGTGGAGGCAATCAGCCCCAGCATTTT.

This CDR3 is CASSSAALNTGELFF. The CDR3 DNA reads as TGTGCCAGCAGCTCGGCGGCTTTGAACACCGGGGAGCTGTTTTTT. This rearrangement joins TRBV7-2 to TRBJ2-2; D uncertain. Trimming left V 4 bases short and J 1 base short, with 10 bases between. The CDR3 runs to 15 residues. CDR1 and CDR2 from the germline V gene are SGHTA and FQGNSA.

The chain recombines TRBV2 with TRBJ1-2; 7 bases are shared with TRBD1. Per germline, CDR1 SNHLY and CDR2 FYNNEI. CDR3 length: 15 amino acids. Trimming removed 10 bases from V and 2 bases from J; junction bases left unmatched: 13. The chain's CDR3 is CATRRDSLLNYGYTF. Here the CDR3 DNA reads TGTGCCACCCGCCGGGACAGCCTTTTAAACTATGGCTACACCTTC.

The chain recombines TRBV5-1 with TRBJ2-2, with 10 bases lining up with TRBD2. With 9 bases clipped from V and 0 bases from J, the junction kept 2 bases outside the gene matches. Germline V gives CDR1 SGHRS, CDR2 YFSETQ. The CDR3 runs 14 residues. CDR3 residues: CATGLAANTGELFF. The CDR3 region has the DNA TGCGCCACCGGACTAGCGGCGAACACCGGGGAGCTGTTTTTT.

V usage is TRBV5-4 and J usage is TRBJ2-5; D may be TRBD2 (5 bases). V dropped 1 base and J dropped 5 bases, with 9 bases sitting between them. The V gene's germline CDR1 is SGHNT and CDR2 YYREEE (reference sequence). The CDR3 loop spans 13 amino acids. This chain's CDR3 is CASSLSGDETQYF. The CDR3 bases are TGTGCCAGCAGCTTGTCCGGGGATGAGACCCAGTACTTC.

This clone was observed a handful of times. The chain uses TRBV5-4 and TRBJ1-1, with a weak D call TRBD1 (5 bases). Looked up from germline, CDR1 is SGHNT and CDR2 is YYREEE (reference sequence). There are 14 residues in the CDR3. V lost 2 bases to trimming and J lost 3 bases, with 11 bases between them. CDR3 nucleotides: TGTGCCAGCAGCTTCCGAGACAGAGACACTGAAGCTTTCTTT. Translation gives CASSFRDRDTEAFF.

The chain has TRBV19 and TRBJ1-5; a possible D gene is TRBD1 (6 bases). Germline CDR1 is LNHDA and CDR2 is SQIVND (reference sequence). V lost 7 bases and J 13 bases, leaving 14 bases between the germline ends. This CDR3 contains 11 residues. CDR3 loop: CASITGSKQHF. The DNA for the CDR3 is TGTGCCAGTATTACAGGGAGTAAGCAGCATTTT.

CDR3 region: CAWSVPGLAGGEQYF. The CDR3 nucleotides are TGTGCCTGGAGTGTACCCGGACTAGCGGGAGGCGAGCAGTACTTC. V is TRBV30 and J is TRBJ2-7; TRBD2 matches at 14 bases. The V segment lost 0 bases and the J segment 6 bases; nucleotides outside the gene matches: 4. Germline V CDR1 and CDR2: GTSNPN, SVGIG (reference sequence). This CDR3 is built from 15 residues.

On this clone: At one end, the junction sequence differs from germline, possibly due to a read error. J is TRBJ2-7 and V is TRBV5-1; 7 bases agree with TRBD2. This CDR3 has 13 amino acids. Germline V CDR1 and CDR2: SGHRS, YFSETQ. CDR3 loop: CASTPGGTYEQCF. For the CDR3, the DNA is TGCGCCAGTACTCCCGGGGGGACCTACGAGCAGTGCTTC.

The rearrangement uses TRBV18 and TRBJ2-1; D might be TRBD2 (5 bases). Germline V gene lookup returns CDR1 KGHSH and CDR2 LQKENI. CDR3 length equals 16 residues. V shed 3 bases and J shed 8 bases, with 20 bases lying between them. CDR3 residues: CASSPETGSLRDEQFF. CDR3 bases: TGTGCCAGCTCACCCGAGACGGGATCCCTTAGGGATGAGCAGTTCTTC.

V gene TRBV6-1 combines with J gene TRBJ2-7, with 7 bases matching TRBD2. V lost 6 bases, J lost 0 bases, and 5 bases stayed unmatched. Germline CDR1 MNHNS, CDR2 SASEGT. The CDR3 sequence is 14 residues long. The DNA for the CDR3 is TGTGCCAGCAGGATAGCGGGCGACTCCTACGAGCAGTACTTC. Translated, it gives CASRIAGDSYEQYF.